A selection of T cell receptor beta chains follows, all from one sample in a study of regulatory and conventional T cells in RAG deficiency. Some clones are missing from TCRdb's copy, which holds only in-frame ones; the method was immunoSEQ multiplex PCR. The table includes about 30,000 clones, roughly 96% detected once. The same sample was also used in a study of regulatory T cells.

Sequencing was performed on CD25- CD4+ T cells sorted from blood. These receptors were obtained from a human donor in good health. The CDR3 runs from the conserved cysteine through the conserved F or W. Fields, in order: D gene, clone size, J gene, CDR3 length, V gene, CDR3 protein, CDR3 DNA. A D gene is named only where the DNA matches it firmly. Expanded clones are given a class, and other clones once, few, many or no size at all.

TRBD1 | - | TRBJ2-1 | 15 | TRBV5-4 | CASSQQGRSYNEQFF | TGTGCCAGCAGCCAACAGGGGCGTTCCTACAATGAGCAGTTCTTC
- | - | TRBJ1-1 | 14 | TRBV11-3 | CASSLGGKDEKAFF | TGTGCCAGCAGCTTGGGGGGGAAGGACGAGAAAGCTTTCTTT
- | few | TRBJ1-3 | 15 | TRBV6-5 | CASSRTISSGNTIYF | TGTGCCAGCAGTAGGACAATCAGCTCTGGAAACACCATATATTTT
- | - | TRBJ2-3 | 13 | TRBV10-3 | CAISESYTDTQYF | TGTGCCATCAGTGAGTCATACACAGATACGCAGTATTTT
TRBD2 | - | TRBJ2-3 | 16 | TRBV9 | CASSVIAGGFTDTQYF | TGTGCCAGCAGTGTGATAGCGGGGGGGTTCACAGATACGCAGTATTTT
TRBD2 | - | TRBJ2-7 | 14 | TRBV18 | CASSGLAGAHEQYF | TGTGCCAGCTCAGGACTAGCGGGAGCCCACGAGCAGTACTTC
TRBD1 | - | TRBJ1-2 | 18 | TRBV7-2 | CASTSWGGTGAQTYGYTF | TGTGCCAGCACCTCTTGGGGAGGGACAGGAGCCCAGACCTATGGCTACACCTTC
- | - | TRBJ2-7 | 15 | TRBV11-2 | CASSLGGVLSPEQYF | TGTGCCAGCAGCTTAGGGGGGGTATTAAGCCCCGAGCAGTACTTC
TRBD1 | - | TRBJ2-7 | 12 | TRBV29-1 | CSAIRDSYEQYF | TGCAGCGCGATACGGGACAGCTACGAGCAGTACTTC
TRBD1 | - | TRBJ1-6 | 15 | TRBV5-4 | CASSLGAGGNSPLHF | TGTGCCAGCAGCTTGGGGGCAGGGGGAAACTCACCCCTCCACTTT
- | few | TRBJ1-3 | 14 | TRBV6-5 | CASSVNRAGNTIYF | TGTGCCAGCAGCGTGAACAGGGCCGGAAACACCATATATTTT
- | - | TRBJ1-1 | 16 | TRBV4-1 | CASSPAGTGWGTEAFF | TGCGCCAGCAGCCCTGCAGGAACAGGGTGGGGCACTGAAGCTTTCTTT
- | once | TRBJ1-5 | 15 | TRBV6-5 | CASSYSQVGNQPQHF | TGTGCCAGCAGTTACTCCCAGGTGGGCAATCAGCCCCAGCATTTT
- | - | TRBJ2-7 | 15 | TRBV21-1 | CASSKGSNRPHEQYF | TGTGCCAGCAGCAAAGGCTCTAACAGGCCCCACGAGCAGTACTTC
TRBD1 | - | TRBJ2-1 | 15 | TRBV5-4 | CASSSKGAGVSEQFF | TGTGCCAGCAGCTCGAAGGGGGCGGGTGTAAGTGAGCAGTTCTTC
TRBD1 | - | TRBJ2-5 | 14 | TRBV30 | CAWRPQGAMETQYF | TGTGCCTGGAGACCACAGGGGGCGATGGAGACCCAGTACTTC
TRBD2 | - | TRBJ2-1 | 16 | TRBV7-8 | CASSMTSGSSYNEQFF | TGTGCCAGCAGCATGACTAGCGGCAGCTCCTACAATGAGCAGTTCTTC
- | - | TRBJ2-7 | 15 | TRBV12-5 | CASGPGTDPTYEQYF | TGTGCTAGTGGTCCGGGGACTGATCCAACCTACGAGCAGTACTTC
TRBD1 | - | TRBJ1-2 | 11 | TRBV20-1 | CSATGDRGYTF | TGCAGTGCCACAGGGGATCGGGGCTACACCTTC
TRBD1 | few | TRBJ1-3 | 16 | TRBV6-1 | CASSVTGVLSGNTIYF | TGTGCCAGCAGTGTAACAGGGGTTCTATCTGGAAACACCATATATTTT
- | - | TRBJ1-1 | 17 | TRBV18 | CASSRDGSMGGWTEAFF | TGTGCCAGCTCACGGGACGGTTCAATGGGGGGGTGGACTGAAGCTTTCTTT
TRBD1 | - | TRBJ1-5 | 18 | TRBV5-1 | CASSTPHRGANSNQPQHF | TGCGCCAGCAGCACCCCTCACAGGGGGGCTAATAGCAATCAGCCCCAGCATTTT
- | - | TRBJ1-2 | 13 | TRBV9 | CASSVASRHGYTF | TGTGCCAGCAGCGTAGCTTCCAGGCATGGCTACACCTTC
TRBD1 | - | TRBJ1-5 | 17 | TRBV18 | CASSPERDRGSNQPQHF | TGTGCCAGCTCACCCGAACGGGACAGGGGGAGCAATCAGCCCCAGCATTTT
TRBD2 | - | TRBJ2-1 | 13 | TRBV5-6 | CASSFRRGNEQFF | TGTGCCAGCAGCTTCCGGCGGGGGAATGAGCAGTTCTTC
TRBD2 | - | TRBJ2-5 | 16 | TRBV25-1 | CASSEPGVAGGETQYF | TGTGCCAGCAGTGAACCAGGGGTAGCGGGGGGTGAGACCCAGTACTTC
- | - | TRBJ2-1 | 15 | TRBV6-5 | CASSYEFLSGNEQFF | TGTGCCAGCAGTTACGAATTCCTCAGTGGCAATGAGCAGTTCTTC
TRBD1 | - | TRBJ2-3 | 17 | TRBV4-2 | CASSQDLHGTGKETQYF | TGTGCCAGCAGCCAAGATTTGCATGGGACAGGGAAGGAGACGCAGTATTTT
TRBD2 | - | TRBJ2-5 | 17 | TRBV18 | CASSKSGTSGSFETQYF | TGTGCCAGCTCAAAATCCGGGACTAGCGGGAGTTTCGAGACCCAGTACTTC
- | - | TRBJ2-5 | 14 | TRBV14 | CASSQARTTGTQYF | TGTGCCAGCAGCCAAGCACGGACAACCGGGACCCAGTACTTC
TRBD2 | - | TRBJ2-3 | 17 | TRBV14 | CASSQDWSGRRSDTQYF | TGTGCCAGCAGCCAAGATTGGAGCGGGAGAAGGTCAGATACGCAGTATTTT
- | - | TRBJ1-1 | 14 | TRBV30 | CAWEGQTMNTEAFF | TGTGCCTGGGAAGGACAGACCATGAACACTGAAGCTTTCTTT
TRBD2 | - | TRBJ2-3 | 20 | TRBV5-8 | CASSARTSGRARASTDTQYF | TGTGCCAGCAGCGCGAGGACTAGCGGGAGGGCCAGAGCGAGCACAGATACGCAGTATTTT
TRBD1 | - | TRBJ2-7 | 15 | TRBV19 | CASNTRRQGAREQYF | TGTGCCAGTAACACGAGACGACAGGGGGCTCGCGAGCAGTACTTC
TRBD2 | - | TRBJ2-7 | 16 | TRBV5-8 | CASSSSAGLASYEQYF | TGTGCCAGCAGCTCTTCAGCGGGACTAGCCTCCTACGAGCAGTACTTC
- | - | TRBJ2-3 | 12 | TRBV27 | CASTEGGGTQYF | TGTGCCAGCACCGAGGGGGGGGGTACGCAGTATTTT
TRBD1 | - | TRBJ1-4 | 15 | TRBV11-2 | CASSDQGAVMNKLFF | TGTGCCAGCAGCGATCAGGGGGCTGTCATGAATAAACTGTTTTTT
TRBD2 | - | TRBJ2-1 | 16 | TRBV25-1 | CASSRRSGREYNEQFF | TGTGCCAGCAGTCGACGAAGCGGGAGGGAATACAATGAGCAGTTCTTC
- | - | TRBJ2-7 | 18 | TRBV7-2 | CASSLLLVTGPNRYEQYF | TGTGCCAGCAGCTTACTTCTAGTTACAGGGCCAAACCGCTACGAGCAGTACTTC
TRBD2 | - | TRBJ2-5 | 17 | TRBV2 | CASRGTSGRSVGETQYF | TGTGCCAGCAGGGGGACTAGCGGGCGCTCTGTCGGAGAGACCCAGTACTTC
- | - | TRBJ1-1 | 13 | TRBV4-1 | CASSQVWSTEAFF | TGCGCCAGCAGCCAAGTATGGAGCACTGAAGCTTTCTTT
TRBD1 | - | TRBJ2-7 | 14 | TRBV19 | CASSSDRASYEQYF | TGTGCCAGTAGTAGCGACAGGGCTTCCTACGAGCAGTACTTC
- | - | TRBJ1-4 | 15 | TRBV7-9 | CASSPQGARKEKLFF | TGTGCCAGCAGCCCTCAAGGGGCGAGGAAAGAAAAACTGTTTTTT
TRBD1 | - | TRBJ1-6 | 15 | TRBV5-8 | CASSSRDRVGSPLHF | TGTGCCAGCAGCTCGAGGGACAGGGTTGGTTCACCCCTCCACTTT
TRBD1 | - | TRBJ1-2 | 11 | TRBV6-5 | CASGTGGSYTF | TGTGCCAGTGGGACAGGGGGGAGCTACACCTTC
TRBD2 | - | TRBJ2-3 | 15 | TRBV5-1 | CASSSQRGATDTQYF | TGCGCCAGCAGCTCACAGCGGGGGGCCACAGATACGCAGTATTTT
- | once | TRBJ2-5 | 12 | TRBV25-1 | CASAGFSETQYF | TGTGCCAGCGCAGGGTTTTCAGAGACCCAGTACTTC
- | - | TRBJ1-3 | 11 | TRBV11-2 | CASSTKNTIYF | TGTGCCAGCAGTACTAAGAACACCATATATTTT
TRBD2 | - | TRBJ2-1 | 15 | TRBV10-3 | CAIRGLAGDYNEQFF | TGTGCCATCAGGGGACTAGCGGGGGACTACAATGAGCAGTTCTTC
TRBD1 | - | TRBJ1-2 | 14 | TRBV5-6 | CASRETGDGYGYTF | TGTGCCAGCAGGGAGACAGGGGACGGCTATGGCTACACCTTC
- | - | TRBJ2-3 | 15 | TRBV7-9 | CASSLAGAATDTQYF | TGTGCCAGCAGCTTAGCGGGGGCGGCCACAGATACGCAGTATTTT
- | - | TRBJ2-7 | 14 | TRBV5-4 | CASSRAGTHYEQYF | TGTGCCAGCAGTCGGGCGGGCACCCACTACGAGCAGTACTTC
TRBD1 | - | TRBJ2-1 | 15 | TRBV5-1 | CASSLFGQGANEQFF | TGCGCCAGCAGCTTGTTTGGACAGGGGGCAAATGAGCAGTTCTTC
TRBD1 | - | TRBJ2-7 | 14 | TRBV6-5 | CASSYSGQNYEQYF | TGTGCCAGCAGTTACTCGGGACAGAACTACGAGCAGTACTTC
- | - | TRBJ2-2 | 12 | TRBV6-5 | CASGSGDGELFF | TGTGCCAGCGGCTCGGGGGACGGGGAGCTGTTTTTT
- | - | TRBJ1-2 | 13 | TRBV30 | CAWSPGNNYGYTF | TGTGCCTGGAGTCCGGGAAACAACTATGGCTACACCTTC
TRBD2 | - | TRBJ2-3 | 16 | TRBV5-1 | CASSLELAGGPDTQYF | TGCGCCAGCAGCTTGGAATTGGCGGGGGGGCCAGATACGCAGTATTTT
TRBD1 | - | TRBJ1-2 | 14 | TRBV18 | CASSPEPDRDGYTF | TGTGCCAGCTCACCAGAGCCGGACAGGGACGGCTACACCTTC